These 32 T cell receptor beta chains share one sample of origin, sequenced in a study of T cells in Graves' hyperthyroidism and ophthalmopathy. RNA transcripts were the template for amplifying TCR beta CDR3 regions. When the TCR CDR3 underwent first-round RT-PCR, the HTBI primer set was used. One entry per CDR3 protein results from TCRdb running MiXCR on the multiplex PCR reads. Of roughly 500,000 distinct CDR3 sequences listed, around 22% are singletons. The sequencing sample was made of blood. The receptors were gathered from a woman younger than 45 with Graves' ophthalmopathy.

This clonotype was counted only a few times. This may stem from a read error, because a much larger clone lies one nucleotide away. The chain recombines TRBV29-1 with TRBJ2-5, with D possibly TRBD2 on 5 matching bases. Germline CDR1 reads SQVTM; CDR2 reads ANQGSEA. The CDR3 runs to 13 residues. CDR3 loop: CSVLDWTQETKYF. DNA for the CDR3: TGCAGCGTCCTGGACTGGACCCAAGAGACCAAGTACTTC.

This clonotype has a count of ten or more. The J gene is TRBJ1-2, the V gene TRBV20-1; tentatively, D is TRBD1 (6 bases). Germline V lookup: CDR1 DFQATT, CDR2 SNEGSKA (reference sequence). The CDR3 consists of 14 residues. The ends were cut back, 3 bases at V and 3 bases at J, with 14 bases in the middle. The CDR3 coding sequence is TGCAGTGCTAGGGACAGTGAGGTGGACTATGGCTACACCTTC. The encoded protein is CSARDSEVDYGYTF.

A single count supports this clonotype. This chain links TRBV20-1 with TRBJ2-5, with TRBD1 identical over 9 bases. Germline CDR1 DFQATT, CDR2 SNEGSKA (reference sequence). The CDR3 loop spans 15 amino acids. Losses at the gene ends were 2 bases for V and 6 bases for J; bases not matched to a gene: 10. The CDR3, as DNA: TGCAGTGCTAGACCTTCCGACAGGGGGAGGAAGACCCAGTACTTC. Translating it yields CSARPSDRGRKTQYF.

V is TRBV2 and J is TRBJ1-2, with 10 bases that match TRBD1. The V and J ends lost 7 bases and 8 bases, in that order; junction bases with no gene match: 7. The CDR3 loop spans 13 amino acids. Germline CDR1 and CDR2: SNHLY and FYNNEI. The CDR3 here is CASTEDRGKGYTF. The CDR3 DNA reads as TGTGCCAGCACCGAGGACAGGGGGAAAGGCTACACCTTC.

In this sample, this clonotype turned up many times. This chain links TRBV12-3 or TRBV12-4 with TRBJ1-1; D is unclear. This CDR3 region has 16 residues. V was shortened by 6 bases and J by 11 bases, with 28 bases between the two germline ends. CDR3 sequence: CASRSPHKRGLPEAFF. For the CDR3, the DNA is TGTGCCAGCAGGAGTCCGCACAAGCGAGGGCTCCCAGAGGCTTTCTTT.

This clonotype was found many times. The rearrangement joins TRBV29-1 to TRBJ1-2, with no clear D. Looked up from germline, CDR1 is SQVTM and CDR2 is ANQGSEA. Trimming pared 3 bases from V and 7 bases from J, leaving 6 bases between. This CDR3 spans 10 amino acids. CDR3 region: CSVDRRGYTF. The DNA of the CDR3 is TGCAGCGTTGATCGACGTGGCTACACCTTC. Drawing the rest from reference TRBV29-1 and TRBJ1-2, the complete variable domain is SAVISQKPSRDICQRGTSLTIQCQVDSQVTMMFWYRQQPGQSLTLIATANQGSEATYESGFVIDKFPISRPNLTFSTLTVSNMSPEDSSIYLCSVDRRGYTFGSGTRLTVV.

This chain links TRBV6-1 with TRBJ1-1, with 9 bases aligning to TRBD1. V shed 4 bases, J shed 1 base, and the junction held 7 bases outside the gene matches. There are 16 residues in the CDR3. In germline, CDR1 is MNHNS, CDR2 SASEGT. DNA of the CDR3: TGTGCCAGCAGTGGGGGACAGGGTTTATCGAACACTGAAGCTTTCTTT. This sequence encodes CASSGGQGLSNTEAFF.

V gene TRBV10-3 combines with J gene TRBJ1-1, with TRBD1 matching 7 bases. The germline gives CDR1 ENHRY, CDR2 SYGVKD. This CDR3 has 13 residues. V dropped 3 bases and J dropped 11; count of bases not matched to a gene: 9. The CDR3 DNA follows: TGTGCCATCAGTGAAGAGGGGGCGATAGGCGCTTTCTTT. Translated: CAISEEGAIGAFF.

For this clonotype: A read error may produce the germline difference seen at one junction end. The chain is built from TRBV5-1 and TRBJ2-7, with 11 bases identical to TRBD1. The CDR3 has 11 residues. Per germline, CDR1 SGHRS and CDR2 YFSETQ. The CDR3 region is CASSLGTGGNF. CDR3 in DNA: TGCGCCAGCAGCTTGGGGACAGGGGGCAACTTC.

The chain carries TRBV29-1 and TRBJ1-3; a weak D match, TRBD1 (5 bases). This CDR3 comprises 14 residues. The germline gives CDR1 SQVTM, CDR2 ANQGSEA. CDR3 residues: CRRGWEGSGNTIYF. CDR3 bases: TGCAGACGGGGCTGGGAAGGGTCTGGAAACACCATATATTTT. Full variable domain (missing parts from reference TRBV29-1 and TRBJ1-3): SAVISQKPSRDICQRGTSLTIQCQVDSQVTMMFWYRQQPGQSLTLIATANQGSEATYESGFVIDKFPISRPNLTFSTLTVSNMSPEDSSIYLCRRGWEGSGNTIYFGEGSWLTVV.

A few counts support this clonotype. The chain joins TRBV18 to TRBJ2-7; possibly TRBD1 or TRBD2 for D (5 bases each). V was clipped by 2 bases and J by 0 bases, with 14 bases between them. The V gene's germline CDR1 is KGHSH and CDR2 LQKENI. The CDR3 spans 16 residues. The CDR3 protein is CASSPFTGRSSYEQYF. DNA for the CDR3: TGTGCCAGCTCACCATTCACGGGACGGAGCTCCTACGAGCAGTACTTC.

The rearrangement joins TRBV7-2 to TRBJ1-1; no reliable D call. The CDR3 contains 13 residues. Trimming left V 7 bases short and J 3 bases short, with 12 bases between. Germline CDR1 is SGHTA and CDR2 is FQGNSA. Here the CDR3 DNA reads TGTGCCAGCAACCCCGCCAGTTACACTGAAGCTTTCTTT. Translation gives CASNPASYTEAFF.

To note about this clonotype: A much larger clone lies one base from this, so it may be a read error. The conserved phenylalanine or tryptophan normally closing the CDR3 is absent here, so this likely arose from a read error. The chain has TRBV19 and TRBJ1-5, with TRBD1 as a possible D gene (6 bases). V shed 3 bases and J shed 5 bases, with 11 bases lying between them. This CDR3 spans 14 amino acids. Germline CDR1 is LNHDA and CDR2 is SQIVND (reference sequence). CDR3 amino acids: CASSILQGHQPQHL. The CDR3 DNA is TGTGCCAGTAGTATCCTACAGGGTCATCAGCCCCAGCATTTG.

This clonotype came up many times. The V call is TRBV11-2, the J call TRBJ2-2; D is uncertain. The CDR3 is made up of 12 amino acids. The V end was cut by 6 bases, the J end by 3 bases, with 5 bases between. Germline loops: CDR1 SGHAT, CDR2 FQNNGV. CDR3 nucleotide sequence: TGTGCCAGCAGATCGGACACCGGGGAGCTGTTTTTT. Amino acid sequence: CASRSDTGELFF.

This clonotype showed up just a few times. The chain links TRBV6-1 to TRBJ2-5; 8 bases are shared with TRBD2. The CDR3 extends over 14 amino acids. V shed 6 bases, J shed 4 bases, and the junction held 7 bases outside the gene matches. The V gene's germline CDR1 is MNHNS and CDR2 SASEGT. CDR3 sequence (DNA): TGTGCCAGCAGATCGGGAGGGCGGGGAGAGACCCAGTACTTC. Residues: CASRSGGRGETQYF.

This clonotype was picked up many times. The chain combines TRBV4-1 with TRBJ2-7; TRBD1 aligns across 9 bases. Germline V gives CDR1 MGHRA, CDR2 YSYEKL. This CDR3 contains 14 residues. The junction had 3 bases not matched to a gene; V was cut back by 3 bases and J by 3 bases. CDR3 protein: CASSHPGQGYEQYF. DNA of the CDR3: TGCGCCAGCAGCCACCCGGGACAGGGCTACGAGCAGTACTTC.

This clonotype was seen more than once but under ten times. The chain links TRBV11-2 to TRBJ2-5; D is perhaps TRBD1 or TRBD2 (5 bases each). The germline V gene has CDR1 SGHAT and CDR2 FQNNGV. This CDR3 region has 14 residues. Deletions cut 3 bases from V and 0 bases from J, with 8 bases between. CDR3 region: CASSFSGHQETQYF. CDR3 in DNA: TGTGCCAGCAGCTTTTCGGGACACCAAGAGACCCAGTACTTC.

Many counts were recorded for this clonotype. The chain uses TRBV9 and TRBJ2-1; no reliable D call. The CDR3 has 14 residues. V was pared by 0 bases and J by 5 bases, with 9 bases between. CDR1 and CDR2 (germline): SGDLS, YYNGEE. The CDR3 reads CASSVGDTDNEQFF. The CDR3 region has the DNA TGTGCCAGCAGCGTAGGAGACACGGACAATGAGCAGTTCTTC.

This clonotype has a count of ten or more. The J gene is TRBJ2-2, the V gene TRBV7-6; 8 bases line up with TRBD1. J gave up 1 base and V 5 bases, and 6 bases lay outside the gene matches. Germline V CDR1 and CDR2: SGHVS, FNYEAQ. The CDR3 contains 16 residues. The CDR3 reads CASSPRDRRNTGELFF. CDR3 coding DNA: TGTGCCAGCAGCCCCCGGGACAGGAGGAACACCGGGGAGCTGTTTTTT.

This clonotype was recorded at least ten times. The chain employs TRBV12-3 or TRBV12-4 and TRBJ2-7; D may be TRBD1 (5 bases). The CDR3 is made up of 15 amino acids. Trimming cost V 6 bases and J 0 bases, with 15 bases left between them. The CDR3 here is CASSKSDRNSYEQYF. CDR3 nucleotide sequence: TGTGCCAGCAGCAAATCCGACAGAAACTCCTACGAGCAGTACTTC.

The sample holds a few counts of this clonotype. This chain joins TRBV5-5 and TRBJ1-1; D gene uncertain. Germline V gene data show CDR1 as SGHKS and CDR2 as YYEKEE (reference sequence). V lost 1 base and J 1 base, leaving 14 bases between the germline ends. This CDR3 region has 16 residues. CDR3 sequence (DNA): TGTGCCAGCAGCTTGCAACAGATTGCAAAGAACACTGAAGCTTTCTTT. This gives the protein CASSLQQIAKNTEAFF.

J is TRBJ1-2 and V is TRBV15; D possibly corresponds to TRBD1 (6 bases). Germline V lookup: CDR1 LNHNV, CDR2 YYDKDF (reference sequence). V was cut by 9 bases and J by 0 bases, with 11 bases left in between. The CDR3 extends over 13 amino acids. CDR3 residues: CATGRDTNYGYTF. The CDR3 region has the DNA TGTGCCACAGGGCGGGACACTAACTATGGCTACACCTTC. Filled out from reference TRBV15 and TRBJ1-2, the complete variable domain reads DAMVIQNPRYQVTQFGKPVTLSCSQTLNHNVMYWYQQKSSQAPKLLFHYYDKDFNNEADTPDNFQSRRPNTSFCFLDIRSPGLGDTAMYLCATGRDTNYGYTFGSGTRLTVV.

This clonotype was recorded at least ten times. The chain joins TRBV5-1 to TRBJ1-1; D gene ambiguous. The germline V and J ends were trimmed by 4 bases and 1 base, with 14 bases remaining between them. CDR3 length equals 15 residues. Germline V lookup: CDR1 SGHRS, CDR2 YFSETQ. CDR3: CASSNGELANTEAFF. CDR3 nucleotide sequence: TGCGCCAGCAGCAACGGGGAGTTGGCGAACACTGAAGCTTTCTTT.

The chain employs TRBV6-5 and TRBJ2-5; possible D gene TRBD2, 5 bases. Trimming stripped 3 bases from V and 0 bases from J, with 11 bases between. Per germline, CDR1 MNHEY and CDR2 SVGAGI. The CDR3 spans 15 residues. The CDR3 is CASSYRVANQETQYF. The CDR3 coding sequence is TGTGCCAGCAGTTATCGGGTAGCGAACCAAGAGACCCAGTACTTC.

This clonotype was counted many times. This rearrangement joins TRBV11-1 to TRBJ2-4; 8 bases align to TRBD1. This CDR3 comprises 15 residues. The junction had 5 bases not matched to a gene; V was cut back by 5 bases and J by 2 bases. Looked up from germline, CDR1 is SGHAT and CDR2 is FQDESV (reference sequence). For the CDR3, the DNA is TGTGCCAGCAGCCAAGACAGGGGCACCAAAAACATTCAGTACTTC. This sequence encodes CASSQDRGTKNIQYF. The entire variable domain, with the rest obtained from reference TRBV11-1 and TRBJ2-4, is as follows: EAEVAQSPRYKITEKSQAVAFWCDPISGHATLYWYRQILGQGPELLVQFQDESVVDDSQLPKDRFSAERLKGVDSTLKIQPAELGDSAMYLCASSQDRGTKNIQYFGAGTRLSVL.

CDR3 in DNA: TGTGCCAGCAGCCCGACAAAAGGGGGCGCGGAAAGCTACGAGCAGTACTTC. Amino acid sequence: CASSPTKGGAESYEQYF. V is TRBV5-6 and J is TRBJ2-7, with 7 nucleotides matching TRBD1. The CDR3 contains 17 residues. The V segment lost 4 bases and the J segment 3 bases; nucleotides outside the gene matches: 16. Germline lookup yields CDR1 SGHDT and CDR2 YYEEEE.

This clonotype was observed many times. The V gene is TRBV2, the J gene TRBJ1-5, with a tentative D call TRBD1 (5 bases). V was shortened by 8 bases and J by 6 bases, with 20 bases between the two germline ends. The length of the CDR3 is 15 residues. Germline CDR1 and CDR2: SNHLY and FYNNEI. CDR3 region: CASGAPGYPVQPQHF. CDR3 nucleotides: TGTGCCAGCGGGGCCCCGGGGTACCCGGTTCAGCCCCAGCATTTT. The entire variable domain, with the rest obtained from reference TRBV2 and TRBJ1-5, is as follows: EPEVTQTPSHQVTQMGQEVILRCVPISNHLYFYWYRQILGQKVEFLVSFYNNEISEKSEIFDDQFSVERPDGSNFTLKIRSTKLEDSAMYFCASGAPGYPVQPQHFGDGTRLSIL.

About this clonotype: Possible read error: a much larger clone is one base away. The chain uses TRBV2 and TRBJ2-7; 8 bases are a match to TRBD1. J lost 4 bases, V lost 8 bases, and 10 bases had no gene match. The CDR3 consists of 14 residues. Per the germline V gene, CDR1 is SNHLY and CDR2 is FYNNEI. In nucleotides, the CDR3 is TGTGCCAGCTTCGCTCGTGACAGGGGATACGAGCAGTACTTC. Protein sequence: CASFARDRGYEQYF.

There are a few counts of this clonotype. A much larger clone differs from this one at a single base, so this may be a read error. The V and J genes are TRBV30 and TRBJ1-1; D gene uncertain. Trimming took 3 bases from V and 8 from J, leaving 7 bases between them. Germline values: CDR1 GTSNPN, CDR2 SVGIG (reference sequence). The CDR3 length is 10 residues. CDR3 in amino acids: CAWSIGEAFF. The CDR3 nucleotides read TGTGCCTGGAGCATAGGAGAAGCTTTCTTT.

A word on this clonotype: A read error may account for a junction end that differs from germline. The chain couples TRBV20-1 to TRBJ2-4, with D perhaps being TRBD1 or TRBD2 (6 bases each). This CDR3 spans 16 amino acids. CDR1 and CDR2 from the germline V gene are DFQATT and SNEGSKA (reference sequence). CDR3 sequence (DNA): TGCAGTGCTAGCGGCCAGGGGCTACTAGCCAAAAACATTAAGTACTTC. This codes for CSASGQGLLAKNIKYF.

There are many counts of this clonotype. The chain employs TRBV12-3 or TRBV12-4 and TRBJ2-5; D is unclear. CDR3 length equals 12 residues. The V end lost 3 bases, the J end lost 5 bases, and 7 bases lay between the germline ends. This CDR3 is CASSFLMETQYF. CDR3 sequence (DNA): TGTGCCAGCAGTTTTCTAATGGAGACCCAGTACTTC.

The chain couples TRBV7-1 to TRBJ2-7, with a possible D match to TRBD2 (6 bases). TRBV7-1 is filed as an ORF, its function uncertain. Trimming left V 6 bases short and J 3 bases short, with 18 bases between. The CDR3 totals 15 residues. The CDR3 reads CASRSYPGVGYEQYF. CDR3 DNA sequence: TGTGCCAGCAGATCCTACCCGGGGGTGGGCTACGAGCAGTACTTC.